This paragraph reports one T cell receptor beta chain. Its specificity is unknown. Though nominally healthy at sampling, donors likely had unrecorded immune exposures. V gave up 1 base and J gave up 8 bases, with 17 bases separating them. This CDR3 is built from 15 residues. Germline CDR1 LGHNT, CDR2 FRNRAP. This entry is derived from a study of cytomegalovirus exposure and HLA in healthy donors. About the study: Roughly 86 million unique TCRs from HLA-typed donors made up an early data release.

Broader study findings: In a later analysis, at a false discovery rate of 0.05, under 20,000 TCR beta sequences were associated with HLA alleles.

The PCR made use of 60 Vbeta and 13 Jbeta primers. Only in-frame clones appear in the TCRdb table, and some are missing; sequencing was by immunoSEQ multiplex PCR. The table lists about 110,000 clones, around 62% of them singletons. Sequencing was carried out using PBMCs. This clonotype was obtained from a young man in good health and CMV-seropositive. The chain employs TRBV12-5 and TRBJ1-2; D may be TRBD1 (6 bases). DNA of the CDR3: TGTGCTAGTGGTTTGGGCTTACCTCGCAGGGGAGGCTACACCTTC. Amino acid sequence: CASGLGLPRRGGYTF.